These 30 T cell receptor beta chains were sequenced from one sample in a study of T cell changes during pregnancy in multiple sclerosis. The data were produced by immunoSEQ multiplex PCR, yet TCRdb's version contains in-frame clones alone and is incomplete. The sample includes about 97,000 clones, more than 90% of them seen just once. The sample in question was peripheral blood, obtained in the second trimester of pregnancy. The receptor source for this set is a female donor with multiple sclerosis, enrolled in a pregnancy study.

This chain connects TRBV5-1 to TRBJ1-4; 7 bases are a match to TRBD1. CDR1 SGHRS and CDR2 YFSETQ come from the germline V gene. V lost 0 bases, J lost 3 bases, and 8 bases stayed unmatched. The CDR3 consists of 17 residues. In nucleotides, the CDR3 is TGCGCCAGCAGCTTGGGACAGGGTGGAGTGGCTAATGAAAAACTGTTTTTT. It encodes CASSLGQGGVANEKLFF.

The V gene is TRBV27, the J gene TRBJ2-7; the match to TRBD1 covers 8 bases. V lost 6 bases to trimming and J lost 2 bases; unmatched junction nucleotides: 9. From germline, CDR1 is MNHEY and CDR2 SMNVEV (reference sequence). CDR3 length equals 15 residues. Here the CDR3 reads CASRETGTGPYEQYF. The CDR3 DNA reads as TGTGCCAGCAGAGAGACCGGGACAGGACCCTACGAGCAGTACTTC.

The V gene is TRBV7-2, the J gene TRBJ2-7, with TRBD2 matching over 11 bases. The trim removed 8 bases at V and 0 bases at J, leaving 6 bases unmatched. Germline V gene sequence: CDR1 SGHTA, CDR2 FQGNSA. The CDR3 is 15 amino acids. CDR3 sequence reads: CASGLAGGISYEQYF. For the CDR3, the DNA is TGTGCCAGCGGGCTAGCGGGAGGTATCTCCTACGAGCAGTACTTC.

CDR3 region: CASNDRRIQMFF. CDR3 sequence (DNA): TGTGCCAGCAACGATCGGAGAATCCAGATGTTCTTC. The chain recombines TRBV18 with TRBJ2-1; no firm D call. CDR1 is KGHSH, CDR2 LQKENI, per germline. This CDR3 contains 12 residues. Trimming removed 8 bases from V and 15 bases from J, with 20 bases in between.

This chain connects TRBV9 to TRBJ1-1; D is uncertain. The CDR3 contains 15 residues. Germline V CDR1 and CDR2: SGDLS, YYNGEE. Trimming took 0 bases from V and 0 from J, leaving 9 bases between them. CDR3 in amino acids: CASSVANNMNTEAFF. CDR3 in DNA: TGTGCCAGCAGCGTAGCCAATAACATGAACACTGAAGCTTTCTTT.

The chain combines TRBV15 with TRBJ2-2; 8 bases agree with TRBD2. This CDR3 has 15 residues. After removal of 1 base from V and 8 bases from J, the junction contained 6 bases not matched to a gene. CDR1 is LNHNV and CDR2 is YYDKDF in the germline V gene (reference sequence). In nucleotides, the CDR3 is TGTGCCACCAGCAGAGGGGGACTAGTGGTTGGGGAGCTGTTTTTT. Protein: CATSRGGLVVGELFF.

This chain uses TRBV28 with TRBJ2-7; 10 positions agree with TRBD2. CDR3 size: 14 residues. Germline V lookup: CDR1 MDHEN, CDR2 SYDVKM. V gave up 6 bases and J gave up 4 bases; unmatched junction bases: 6. Here the CDR3 reads CASSPSSGGYEQYF. The CDR3 coding sequence is TGTGCCAGCAGCCCGTCTAGCGGGGGTTACGAGCAGTACTTC. The full variable domain, completed using reference TRBV28 and TRBJ2-7, is DVKVTQSSRYLVKRTGEKVFLECVQDMDHENMFWYRQDPGLGLRLIYFSYDVKMKEKGDIPEGYSVSREKKERFSLILESASTNQTSMYLCASSPSSGGYEQYFGPGTRLTVT.

This clone came up a few times. The V gene is TRBV4-1, the J gene TRBJ1-5, with 8 bases that match TRBD1. This CDR3 contains 15 residues. CDR1 and CDR2 (germline): MGHRA, YSYEKL. Trimming cost V 5 bases and J 2 bases; bases outside gene matches: 5. The CDR3 reads CASSFGQGRNQPQHF. CDR3 in DNA: TGCGCCAGCAGCTTCGGACAGGGCCGCAATCAGCCCCAGCATTTT.

This chain joins TRBV5-1 and TRBJ1-2; D is perhaps TRBD1 (6 bases). Trimming removed 1 base at V and 2 bases at J, with 9 bases between. There are 14 residues in the CDR3. CDR1 is SGHRS, CDR2 YFSETQ, per germline. CDR3 in DNA: TGCGCCAGCAGCTTGAGGGACATCAACTATGGCTACACCTTC. Translated: CASSLRDINYGYTF.

This rearrangement joins TRBV15 to TRBJ1-2; 7 positions match TRBD1. Per the germline V gene, CDR1 is LNHNV and CDR2 is YYDKDF (reference sequence). The CDR3 consists of 16 residues. J gave up 4 bases and V 0 bases, and 8 bases lay outside the gene matches. This CDR3 is CATSRDPRGQVYGYTF. CDR3 DNA sequence: TGTGCCACCAGCAGAGATCCAAGGGGGCAAGTCTATGGCTACACCTTC.

V and J are TRBV9 and TRBJ2-6; D gene uncertain. The V and J ends lost 7 bases and 5 bases respectively, with 22 bases between them. CDR1 and CDR2 from the germline V gene are SGDLS and YYNGEE. The CDR3 is made up of 17 amino acids. In nucleotides, the CDR3 is TGTGCCAGCTCCGAGATGTACTCAAAAAGTCGGGCCAACGTCCTGACTTTC. This encodes CASSEMYSKSRANVLTF.

J is TRBJ2-1 and V is TRBV2; 11 bases are a match to TRBD1. This CDR3 has 13 residues. Germline CDR1 and CDR2: SNHLY and FYNNEI. The trim removed 8 bases at V and 8 bases at J, leaving 5 bases unmatched. CDR3 nucleotide sequence: TGTGCCAGCGGTGGGACAGGGGGGGATGAGCAGTTCTTC. It specifies CASGGTGGDEQFF.

The chain carries TRBV6-5 and TRBJ1-3; D is uncertain. The CDR3 length is 15 residues. V shed 2 bases and J shed 0 bases, with 8 bases lying between them. CDR1 is MNHEY, CDR2 SVGAGI, per germline. In nucleotides, the CDR3 is TGTGCCAGCAGTTACGGGCACGGCTCTGGAAACACCATATATTTT. Protein product: CASSYGHGSGNTIYF.

This sequence joins TRBV7-2 and TRBJ2-1, with 15 nucleotides matching TRBD2. Germline trimming cut 5 bases from V and 7 bases from J; bases unmatched to any gene: 6. The CDR3 consists of 16 residues. The germline CDR1 and CDR2 sequences are SGHTA and FQGNSA. CDR3 coding DNA: TGTGCCAGCAGCCCCCGGGGACTAGCGGGAGGAAATGAGCAGTTCTTC. Translation: CASSPRGLAGGNEQFF.

The V and J genes are TRBV27 and TRBJ2-1; D is ambiguous. Between the trimmed V and J ends, which lost 1 base and 8 bases, there was a span of 15 bases. CDR1 and CDR2 (germline): MNHEY, SMNVEV (reference sequence). The CDR3 spans 15 residues. Written as DNA, the CDR3 is TGTGCCAGCAGTTTATTGGCGCTAGATAACCATGAGCAGTTCTTC. This gives the protein CASSLLALDNHEQFF.

The chain recombines TRBV7-8 with TRBJ1-1, with 10 bases fitting TRBD1. There are 16 residues in the CDR3. V gave up 5 bases and J gave up 2 bases; unmatched junction bases: 8. Germline lookup yields CDR1 SGHVS and CDR2 FQNEAQ. CDR3 loop: CASSPRTGGTNTEAFF. CDR3 nucleotides: TGTGCCAGCAGCCCTCGGACAGGGGGAACCAACACTGAAGCTTTCTTT.

The chain joins TRBV2 to TRBJ2-7; 7 positions match TRBD1. The V and J ends lost 1 base and 3 bases, in that order; junction bases with no gene match: 15. From germline, CDR1 is SNHLY and CDR2 FYNNEI. This CDR3 contains 18 residues. This CDR3 is CASSEDLPTGLIVYEQYF. The CDR3 bases are TGTGCCAGCAGTGAAGACCTTCCGACAGGGTTAATAGTCTACGAGCAGTACTTC.

The V call is TRBV7-9, the J call TRBJ2-1; 10 bases map to TRBD1. V shed 5 bases, J shed 1 base, and the junction held 5 bases outside the gene matches. This CDR3 comprises 16 residues. The germline gives CDR1 SEHNR, CDR2 FQNEAQ (reference sequence). CDR3 sequence reads: CASSGRQGASYNEQFF. CDR3 in DNA: TGTGCCAGCAGCGGGCGACAGGGGGCATCCTACAATGAGCAGTTCTTC.

The chain links TRBV6-1 to TRBJ2-7, with a possible D match to TRBD2 (5 bases). Per the germline V gene, CDR1 is MNHNS and CDR2 is SASEGT. The CDR3 is 12 amino acids. With 4 bases removed from V and 4 bases from J, the gap between germline ends came to 8 bases. The CDR3 loop reads CASSALGYEQYF. DNA for the CDR3: TGTGCCAGCAGTGCACTAGGGTACGAGCAGTACTTC.

The rearrangement links TRBV7-2 to TRBJ2-5, with D unresolved. Trimming left V 1 base short and J 4 bases short, with 16 bases between. The CDR3 sequence is 16 residues long. CDR1 is SGHTA and CDR2 is FQGNSA in the germline V gene. CDR3 in amino acids: CASSLVLVAIGETQYF. The CDR3 DNA reads as TGTGCCAGCAGCTTAGTCCTAGTGGCAATCGGAGAGACCCAGTACTTC.

This chain uses TRBV2 with TRBJ1-1; perhaps TRBD1 as D (5 bases). Germline-derived CDR1 and CDR2 are SNHLY and FYNNEI. V dropped 7 bases and J dropped 0 bases, with 12 bases sitting between them. The CDR3 extends over 14 amino acids. CDR3 protein: CASTPDSLNTEAFF. In DNA form, the CDR3 reads TGTGCCAGCACCCCCGACAGCCTGAACACTGAAGCTTTCTTT.

The rearrangement uses TRBV19 and TRBJ2-7; 7 nucleotides agree with TRBD2. The CDR3 covers 12 residues. Per the germline V gene, CDR1 is LNHDA and CDR2 is SQIVND (reference sequence). The V gene end was trimmed by 6 bases and the J gene end by 3 bases; junction bases not matched to a gene: 2. The CDR3 protein is CASSGGIYEQYF. The CDR3 DNA is TGTGCCAGTAGCGGGGGGATCTACGAGCAGTACTTC.

The chain combines TRBV28 with TRBJ2-7; a weak D match, TRBD1 (5 bases). The germline V gene has CDR1 MDHEN and CDR2 SYDVKM. V gave up 11 bases and J gave up 3 bases, with 8 bases separating them. CDR3 size: 10 residues. The CDR3 DNA reads TGTGCCTGGGGCAGCTACGAGCAGTACTTC. The encoded protein is CAWGSYEQYF. The complete variable domain, with remaining parts taken from reference TRBV28 and TRBJ2-7, reads DVKVTQSSRYLVKRTGEKVFLECVQDMDHENMFWYRQDPGLGLRLIYFSYDVKMKEKGDIPEGYSVSREKKERFSLILESASTNQTSMYLCAWGSYEQYFGPGTRLTVT.

Comments on this clone: In the same sample, other DNA sequences code for this CDR3. V and J are TRBV9 and TRBJ2-5; 9 nucleotides align to TRBD2. The CDR3 runs 15 residues. V was pared by 0 bases and J by 5 bases, with 5 bases of the junction left unmatched. Germline V CDR1 and CDR2: SGDLS, YYNGEE. CDR3 residues: CASSVEAGGPETQYF. The CDR3 region has the DNA TGTGCCAGCAGCGTAGAGGCGGGAGGGCCTGAGACCCAGTACTTC.

The chain couples TRBV6-5 to TRBJ1-2; 10 nucleotides match TRBD1. CDR1 and CDR2 from the germline V gene are MNHEY and SVGAGI. The CDR3 covers 12 residues. V dropped 9 bases and J dropped 6; count of bases not matched to a gene: 4. CDR3 loop: CASRQGADGYTF. The DNA for the CDR3 is TGTGCCAGTAGACAGGGGGCTGATGGCTACACCTTC.

The chain couples TRBV10-3 to TRBJ1-2; D is uncertain. V shed 0 bases and J shed 3 bases, with 5 bases lying between them. CDR3 length: 13 amino acids. Germline lookup yields CDR1 ENHRY and CDR2 SYGVKD. The CDR3 loop is CAISESSDYGYTF. The CDR3 DNA follows: TGTGCCATCAGTGAGTCGTCGGACTATGGCTACACCTTC.

This clone was recorded once. The J gene is TRBJ2-1, the V gene TRBV9, with D tentatively TRBD1 (6 bases). The germline V gene encodes CDR1 SGDLS and CDR2 YYNGEE. Trimming pared 4 bases from V and 7 bases from J, leaving 24 bases between. The CDR3 contains 17 residues. CDR3 sequence reads: CASSLGCLQGRGNEQFF. The DNA for the CDR3 is TGTGCCAGCAGCCTTGGTTGTTTACAGGGTAGGGGGAATGAGCAGTTCTTC. The whole variable domain, filled in from reference TRBV9 and TRBJ2-1, reads DSGVTQTPKHLITATGQRVTLRCSPRSGDLSVYWYQQSLDQGLQFLIQYYNGEERAKGNILERFSAQQFPDLHSELNLSSLELGDSALYFCASSLGCLQGRGNEQFFGPGTRLTVL.

This clone was detected a few times. The genes are TRBV5-6 and TRBJ1-1; D gene unclear. This CDR3 contains 13 residues. V was cut by 0 bases and J by 0 bases, with 3 bases left in between. The germline V gene encodes CDR1 SGHDT and CDR2 YYEEEE. In DNA form, the CDR3 reads TGTGCCAGCAGCTTGGTCATGAACACTGAAGCTTTCTTT. It encodes CASSLVMNTEAFF. Filled out from reference TRBV5-6 and TRBJ1-1, the complete variable domain reads DAGVTQSPTHLIKTRGQQVTLRCSPKSGHDTVSWYQQALGQGPQFIFQYYEEEERQRGNFPDRFSGHQFPNYSSELNVNALLLGDSALYLCASSLVMNTEAFFGQGTRLTVV.

The chain recombines TRBV7-8 with TRBJ2-1, with a possible D match to TRBD1 (6 bases). From germline, CDR1 is SGHVS and CDR2 FQNEAQ. The CDR3 runs to 15 residues. V lost 2 bases, J lost 0 bases, and 8 bases lay in between. CDR3 sequence reads: CASSLTGSSYNEQFF. The CDR3 nucleotides are TGTGCCAGCAGCTTAACAGGGAGCTCCTACAATGAGCAGTTCTTC.

This chain uses TRBV4-1 with TRBJ2-2; D might be TRBD2 (6 bases). The CDR3 sequence is 15 residues long. The V end lost 3 bases, the J end lost 1 base, and 9 bases lay between the germline ends. Looked up from germline, CDR1 is MGHRA and CDR2 is YSYEKL. CDR3 DNA: TGCGCCAGCAGCCATCCGGGACTGAACACCGGGGAGCTGTTTTTT. It translates to CASSHPGLNTGELFF.